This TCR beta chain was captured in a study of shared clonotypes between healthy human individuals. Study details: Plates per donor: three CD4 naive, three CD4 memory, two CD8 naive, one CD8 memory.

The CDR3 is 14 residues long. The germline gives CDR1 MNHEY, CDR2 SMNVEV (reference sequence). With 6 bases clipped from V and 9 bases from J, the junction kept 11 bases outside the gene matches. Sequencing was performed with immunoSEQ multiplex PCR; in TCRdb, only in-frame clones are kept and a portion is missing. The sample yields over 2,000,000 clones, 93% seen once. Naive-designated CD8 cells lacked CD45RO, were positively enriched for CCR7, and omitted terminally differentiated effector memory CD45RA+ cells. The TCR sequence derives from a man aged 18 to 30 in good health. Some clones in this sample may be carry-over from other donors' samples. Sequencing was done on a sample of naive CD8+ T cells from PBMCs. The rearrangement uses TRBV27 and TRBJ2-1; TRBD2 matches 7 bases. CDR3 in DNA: TGTGCCAGCAGCTTTGCGGGACTACGAGTTGAGCAGTTCTTC. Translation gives CASSFAGLRVEQFF.